Below are 15 T cell receptor beta chains sequenced from a single sample in a study of blood T cell repertoires in COVID-19. The method was immunoSEQ multiplex PCR; TCRdb's version includes in-frame clones alone and lacks a portion of them. This sample has about 210,000 clones, with around 89% found just once. The specimen was PBMCs or T cells enriched from blood (not recorded which). The receptors originated from a woman between 18 and 29 years old who had recovered from COVID-19.

This clone has just one count. The rearrangement uses TRBV29-1 and TRBJ2-7; possibly TRBD2 for D (6 bases). Germline loops: CDR1 SQVTM, CDR2 ANQGSEA. The CDR3 has 13 amino acids. Trimming removed 2 bases at V and 2 bases at J, with 10 bases between. The CDR3 loop is CSVEWRGTYEQYF. In DNA form, the CDR3 reads TGCAGCGTTGAATGGCGGGGCACCTACGAGCAGTACTTC.

The rearrangement links TRBV29-1 to TRBJ2-1; 8 nucleotides line up with TRBD2. This CDR3 region has 14 residues. Germline values: CDR1 SQVTM, CDR2 ANQGSEA. Trimming cost V 8 bases and J 8 bases; bases outside gene matches: 14. CDR3 bases: TGCAGCCTGGCAAGGACTAGCCGGCAGGATGAGCAGTTCTTC. Its protein is CSLARTSRQDEQFF.

This clone has only one observation. The chain uses TRBV7-3 and TRBJ1-4; 7 bases fit TRBD1. V gave up 5 bases and J gave up 8 bases; unmatched junction bases: 11. Germline values: CDR1 SGHTA, CDR2 FQGTGA. The CDR3 is 15 residues long. The CDR3 here is CASSPRDRVGEKLFF. CDR3 DNA: TGTGCCAGCAGCCCCCGAGACAGGGTCGGGGAAAAACTGTTTTTT. The variable domain in full, completed from reference TRBV7-3 and TRBJ1-4, reads GAGVSQTPSNKVTEKGKYVELRCDPISGHTALYWYRQSLGQGPEFLIYFQGTGAADDSGLPNDRFFAVRPEGSVSTLKIQRTERGDSAVYLCASSPRDRVGEKLFFGSGTQLSVL.

This clone was seen only a few times. The J gene is TRBJ2-2, the V gene TRBV28; D uncertain. This CDR3 is 12 amino acids long. V was trimmed by 3 bases and J by 6 bases, leaving 5 bases between them. Germline CDR1 MDHEN, CDR2 SYDVKM. CDR3 coding DNA: TGTGCCAGCAGTTTCTATCCCGGGGAGCTGTTTTTT. Encoded protein: CASSFYPGELFF.

The CDR3: CASSNWGQSNQPQHF. The CDR3 DNA reads TGTGCCAGTAGTAACTGGGGACAGTCCAATCAGCCCCAGCATTTT. V gene TRBV19 combines with J gene TRBJ1-5, with 7 bases lining up with TRBD1. The CDR3 runs 15 residues. Trimming took 4 bases from V and 3 from J; bases not matched to a gene: 6. Looked up from germline, CDR1 is LNHDA and CDR2 is SQIVND (reference sequence).

The chain recombines TRBV6-5 with TRBJ2-1, with 8 bases identical to TRBD1. The V gene end was trimmed by 5 bases and the J gene end by 2 bases; junction bases not matched to a gene: 5. The germline gives CDR1 MNHEY, CDR2 SVGAGI. The CDR3 consists of 15 residues. The CDR3: CASSRQGAAYNEQFF. DNA of the CDR3: TGTGCCAGCAGTCGCCAGGGGGCCGCCTACAATGAGCAGTTCTTC.

The rearrangement links TRBV4-2 to TRBJ1-1; perhaps TRBD1 as D (5 bases). The CDR3 has 17 residues. The germline V gene has CDR1 LGHNA and CDR2 YNFKEQ. Trimming pared 0 bases from V and 5 bases from J, leaving 19 bases between. DNA for the CDR3: TGTGCCAGCAGCCAAGAGGTGACCGGGACTAGACCTACTGAAGCTTTCTTT. The encoded protein is CASSQEVTGTRPTEAFF.

The chain joins TRBV25-1 to TRBJ1-1; maybe TRBD1 (5 bases). The length of the CDR3 is 11 residues. The germline V gene has CDR1 MGHDK and CDR2 SYGVNS. V lost 3 bases to trimming and J lost 7 bases, with 6 bases between them. CDR3 loop: CASSDDSEAFF. For the CDR3, the DNA is TGTGCCAGCAGTGATGACAGTGAAGCTTTCTTT.

In its sample, this clone was seen a few times. J is TRBJ1-3 and V is TRBV6-6, with a weak D call TRBD1 (5 bases). V gave up 10 bases and J gave up 0 bases, with 10 bases separating them. Germline V gene sequence: CDR1 MNHNY, CDR2 SVGAGI (reference sequence). The CDR3 sequence is 13 residues long. CDR3: CATTRDSGNTIYF. The CDR3 bases are TGTGCCACCACCAGGGACTCTGGAAACACCATATATTTT.

This clone was picked up one time. This chain links TRBV9 with TRBJ1-1, with a possible D match to TRBD1 (6 bases). This CDR3 has 15 amino acids. Trimming pared 3 bases from V and 6 bases from J, leaving 18 bases between. Germline V gives CDR1 SGDLS, CDR2 YYNGEE. The CDR3 nucleotides read TGTGCCAGCAGCGCTACCCCCAGGGGCGACGCTGAAGCTTTCTTT. Its protein is CASSATPRGDAEAFF.

The chain uses TRBV7-9 and TRBJ1-6; unclear D gene. The V gene's germline CDR1 is SEHNR and CDR2 FQNEAQ (reference sequence). This CDR3 is built from 13 residues. Between the trimmed V and J ends, which lost 5 bases and 13 bases, there was a span of 15 bases. The CDR3 here is CASSPNPGNPLHF. CDR3 nucleotide sequence: TGTGCCAGCAGCCCTAATCCGGGGAACCCCCTCCACTTT. The full variable domain, its missing parts supplied by reference TRBV7-9 and TRBJ1-6, is DTGVSQNPRHKITKRGQNVTFRCDPISEHNRLYWYRQTLGQGPEFLTYFQNEAQLEKSRLLSDRFSAERPKGSFSTLEIQRTEQGDSAMYLCASSPNPGNPLHFGNGTRLTVT.

The CDR3 is CASSLGTSGYSYEQYF. In DNA form, the CDR3 reads TGTGCCAGCAGTCTAGGTACTAGCGGATACTCCTACGAGCAGTACTTC. The chain carries TRBV11-2 and TRBJ2-7; 8 bases map to TRBD2. Germline V CDR1 and CDR2: SGHAT, FQNNGV. J gave up 0 bases and V 6 bases, and 10 bases lay outside the gene matches. The CDR3 extends over 16 amino acids.

Concerning this clone: Within the sample, other DNA sequences also encode this same CDR3. The chain employs TRBV5-1 and TRBJ1-3; D is unclear. The V gene's germline CDR1 is SGHRS and CDR2 YFSETQ. There are 15 residues in the CDR3. Trimming shortened V by 0 bases and J by 2 bases, and 9 bases separated the two germline ends. The CDR3: CASSLGPGAGNTIYF. CDR3 DNA sequence: TGCGCCAGCAGCTTGGGGCCGGGAGCTGGAAACACCATATATTTT.

The J gene is TRBJ1-1, the V gene TRBV4-1; D gene uncertain. Germline CDR1 is MGHRA and CDR2 is YSYEKL. The CDR3 is made up of 16 amino acids. The V and J ends lost 1 base and 0 bases respectively, with 12 bases between them. The CDR3 region has the DNA TGCGCCAGCAGCCAAGGATTTGCGGATTTGAACACTGAAGCTTTCTTT. Translated, it gives CASSQGFADLNTEAFF.

A single count supports this clone. The chain links TRBV27 to TRBJ2-4, with 8 bases aligning to TRBD1. V lost 5 bases and J lost 4; bases outside the gene matches: 4. The CDR3 runs 14 residues. CDR1 MNHEY and CDR2 SMNVEV come from the germline V gene (reference sequence). The DNA for the CDR3 is TGTGCCAGCAGTCCCCGACAGGGGAAAAACATTCAGTACTTC. This sequence encodes CASSPRQGKNIQYF.